This TCR beta chain was profiled in a study of shared clonotypes between healthy human individuals. The germline V and J ends were trimmed by 2 bases and 2 bases, with 14 bases remaining between them. Germline lookup yields CDR1 SGHRS and CDR2 YFSETQ. The CDR3 loop spans 15 amino acids. TCRdb keeps only in-frame clones here, not all; method: immunoSEQ multiplex PCR. The top ten hold more than 10% of the sample, which has roughly 500,000 clones, around 73% seen once. The chain carries TRBV5-1 and TRBJ2-7; D possibly corresponds to TRBD2 (6 bases). The clonotype originates from a woman in her thirties or forties in good health. Some clones in this sample may be carry-over from other donors' samples. The specimen sequenced was PBMCs. CDR3 nucleotide sequence: TGCGCCAGCAGCTTCGGTCGGGGGAACCCCTACGAGCAGTACTTC. This translates into CASSFGRGNPYEQYF.